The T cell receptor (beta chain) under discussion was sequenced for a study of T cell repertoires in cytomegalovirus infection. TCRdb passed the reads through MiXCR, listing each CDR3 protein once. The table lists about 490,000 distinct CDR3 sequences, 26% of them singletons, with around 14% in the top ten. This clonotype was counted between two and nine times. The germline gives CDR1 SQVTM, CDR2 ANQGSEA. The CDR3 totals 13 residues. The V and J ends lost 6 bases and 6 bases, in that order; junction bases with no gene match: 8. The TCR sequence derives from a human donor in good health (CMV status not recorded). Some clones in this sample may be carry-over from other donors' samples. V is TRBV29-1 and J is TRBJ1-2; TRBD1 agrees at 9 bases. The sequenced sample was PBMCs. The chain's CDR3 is CSVADGTGNGYTF. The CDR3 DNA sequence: TGCAGCGTCGCAGACGGGACAGGGAATGGCTACACCTTC.